This TCR beta chain stems from a study of OX40 agonist ivuxolimab in advanced cancers. Study background: Six ivuxolimab dose levels, 0.01 to 10 mg/kg, were given intravenously every 2 weeks. Findings and caveats of the study: Clonal expansion by week 6 occurred in CD4+ and CD8+ blood T cells (at 0.1 to 3.0 mg/kg). CD8+ T cells averaged more expanded clones than CD4+. The antigen specificity of the peripheral T cells (those that were expanded) was not determined.

On this clone: Its antigen remains unknown.

Some clones are missing from TCRdb's copy, which holds only in-frame ones; the method was immunoSEQ multiplex PCR. Of fewer than 70,000 clones listed, over 75% were seen once; the top ten hold about 6.3%. V was cut by 3 bases and J by 3 bases, with 14 bases left in between. This CDR3 has 15 amino acids. The germline V gene encodes CDR1 ENHRY and CDR2 SYGVKD. This material consisted of CD4+ or CD8+ T cells sorted from blood, taken in a trial of the OX40 agonist ivuxolimab. V usage is TRBV10-3 and J usage is TRBJ1-2; the D gene is possibly TRBD1 (5 bases). The TCR was taken from an adult with an advanced solid tumor such as melanoma, head and neck, liver or kidney cancer. The CDR3 nucleotides are TGTGCCATCAGTGAATGGGGCCAGGGTGACTATGGCTACACCTTC. The encoded protein is CAISEWGQGDYGYTF.